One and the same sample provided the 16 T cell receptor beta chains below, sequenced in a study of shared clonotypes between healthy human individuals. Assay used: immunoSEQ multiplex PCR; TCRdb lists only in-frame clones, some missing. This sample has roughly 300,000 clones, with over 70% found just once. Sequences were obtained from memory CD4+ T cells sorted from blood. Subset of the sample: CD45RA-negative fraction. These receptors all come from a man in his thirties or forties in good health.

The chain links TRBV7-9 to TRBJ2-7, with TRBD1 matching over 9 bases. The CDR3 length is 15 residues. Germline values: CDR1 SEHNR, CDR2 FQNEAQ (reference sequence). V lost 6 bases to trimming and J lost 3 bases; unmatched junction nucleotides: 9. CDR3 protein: CASSPGQGKNYEQYF. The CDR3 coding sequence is TGTGCCAGCAGTCCTGGACAGGGGAAGAACTACGAGCAGTACTTC. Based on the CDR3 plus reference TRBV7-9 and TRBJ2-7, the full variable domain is DTGVSQNPRHKITKRGQNVTFRCDPISEHNRLYWYRQTLGQGPEFLTYFQNEAQLEKSRLLSDRFSAERPKGSFSTLEIQRTEQGDSAMYLCASSPGQGKNYEQYFGPGTRLTVT.

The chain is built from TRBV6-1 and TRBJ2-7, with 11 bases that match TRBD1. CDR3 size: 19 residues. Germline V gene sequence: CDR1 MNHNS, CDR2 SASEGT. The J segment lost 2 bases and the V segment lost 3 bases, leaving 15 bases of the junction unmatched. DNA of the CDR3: TGTGCCAGCAGTGAGTCCCGGGACAGGGGGGTAAGGTCGCCCTACGAGCAGTACTTC. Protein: CASSESRDRGVRSPYEQYF.

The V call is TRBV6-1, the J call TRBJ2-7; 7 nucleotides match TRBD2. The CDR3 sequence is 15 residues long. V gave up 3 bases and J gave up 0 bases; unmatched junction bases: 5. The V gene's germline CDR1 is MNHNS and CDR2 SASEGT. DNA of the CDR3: TGTGCCAGCAGTGACTTACTAGCGAGCTCCTACGAGCAGTACTTC. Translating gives CASSDLLASSYEQYF.

The CDR3 region is CASSPSAGPDEQYF. The CDR3 DNA reads TGTGCCAGCTCACCCTCGGCGGGGCCCGACGAGCAGTACTTC. The V gene is TRBV18, the J gene TRBJ2-7; possible D gene TRBD2, 6 bases. Germline lookup yields CDR1 KGHSH and CDR2 LQKENI. The CDR3 spans 14 residues. V was clipped by 3 bases and J by 5 bases, with 14 bases between them. The entire variable domain, with the rest obtained from reference TRBV18 and TRBJ2-7, is as follows: NAGVMQNPRHLVRRRGQEARLRCSPMKGHSHVYWYRQLPEEGLKFMVYLQKENIIDESGMPKERFSAEFPKEGPSILRIQQVVRGDSAAYFCASSPSAGPDEQYFGPGTRLTVT.

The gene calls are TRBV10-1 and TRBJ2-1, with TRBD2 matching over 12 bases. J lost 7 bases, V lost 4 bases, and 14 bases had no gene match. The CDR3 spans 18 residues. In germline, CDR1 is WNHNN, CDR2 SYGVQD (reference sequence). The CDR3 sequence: CASSGLPSASGGGNEQFF. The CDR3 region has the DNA TGCGCCAGCAGTGGCCTGCCCTCGGCTAGCGGGGGGGGTAATGAGCAGTTCTTC.

CDR3 sequence reads: CASSTYRDRGPGELFF. In DNA, the CDR3 is TGTGCCAGCAGCACATACCGGGACAGGGGCCCCGGGGAGCTGTTTTTT. The rearrangement uses TRBV11-2 and TRBJ2-2; 10 bases fit TRBD1. The CDR3 runs 16 residues. CDR1 and CDR2 (germline): SGHAT, FQNNGV. J lost 6 bases, V lost 5 bases, and 9 bases had no gene match.

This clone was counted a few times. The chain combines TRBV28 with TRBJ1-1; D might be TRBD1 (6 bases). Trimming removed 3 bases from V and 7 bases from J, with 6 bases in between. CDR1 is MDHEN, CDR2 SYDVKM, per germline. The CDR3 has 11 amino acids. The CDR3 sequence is CASSLDSEAFF. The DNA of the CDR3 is TGTGCCAGCAGTTTGGACAGTGAAGCTTTCTTT. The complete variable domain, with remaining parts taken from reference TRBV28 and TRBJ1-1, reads DVKVTQSSRYLVKRTGEKVFLECVQDMDHENMFWYRQDPGLGLRLIYFSYDVKMKEKGDIPEGYSVSREKKERFSLILESASTNQTSMYLCASSLDSEAFFGQGTRLTVV.

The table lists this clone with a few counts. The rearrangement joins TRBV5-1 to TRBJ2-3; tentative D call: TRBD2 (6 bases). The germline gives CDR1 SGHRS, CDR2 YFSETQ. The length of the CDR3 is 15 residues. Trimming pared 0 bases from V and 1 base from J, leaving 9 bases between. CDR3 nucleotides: TGCGCCAGCAGCTTGGATTTAGCGGGCACAGATACGCAGTATTTT. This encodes CASSLDLAGTDTQYF. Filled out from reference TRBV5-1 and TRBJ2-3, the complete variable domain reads KAGVTQTPRYLIKTRGQQVTLSCSPISGHRSVSWYQQTPGQGLQFLFEYFSETQRNKGNFPGRFSGRQFSNSRSEMNVSTLELGDSALYLCASSLDLAGTDTQYFGPGTRLTVL.

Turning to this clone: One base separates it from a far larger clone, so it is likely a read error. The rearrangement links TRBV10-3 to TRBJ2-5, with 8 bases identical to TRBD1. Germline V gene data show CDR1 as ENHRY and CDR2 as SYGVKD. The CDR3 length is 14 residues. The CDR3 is CAISPGQEQEAQYF. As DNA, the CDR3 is TGTGCCATCAGCCCGGGACAGGAACAAGAGGCCCAGTACTTC.

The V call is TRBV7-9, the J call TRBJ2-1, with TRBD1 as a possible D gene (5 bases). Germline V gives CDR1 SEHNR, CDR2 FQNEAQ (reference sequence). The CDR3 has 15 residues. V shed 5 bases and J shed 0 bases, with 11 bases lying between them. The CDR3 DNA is TGTGCCAGCAGCCCAAGGGGTCTCTCCTACAATGAGCAGTTCTTC. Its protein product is CASSPRGLSYNEQFF. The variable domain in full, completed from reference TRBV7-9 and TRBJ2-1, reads DTGVSQNPRHKITKRGQNVTFRCDPISEHNRLYWYRQTLGQGPEFLTYFQNEAQLEKSRLLSDRFSAERPKGSFSTLEIQRTEQGDSAMYLCASSPRGLSYNEQFFGPGTRLTVL.

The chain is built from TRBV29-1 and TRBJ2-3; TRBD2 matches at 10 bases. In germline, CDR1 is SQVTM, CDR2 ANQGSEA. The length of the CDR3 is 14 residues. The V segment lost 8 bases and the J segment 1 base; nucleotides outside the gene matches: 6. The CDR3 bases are TGCAGCTGTACCGGGACTAGCGGCACAGATACGCAGTATTTT. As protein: CSCTGTSGTDTQYF.

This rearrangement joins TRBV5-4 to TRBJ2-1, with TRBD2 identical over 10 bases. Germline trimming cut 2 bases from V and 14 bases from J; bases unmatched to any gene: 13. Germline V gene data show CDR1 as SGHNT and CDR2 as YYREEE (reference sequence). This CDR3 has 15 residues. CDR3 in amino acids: CASSFSGTSVSKEFF. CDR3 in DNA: TGTGCCAGCAGCTTCAGCGGGACTAGCGTTTCAAAGGAGTTCTTC.

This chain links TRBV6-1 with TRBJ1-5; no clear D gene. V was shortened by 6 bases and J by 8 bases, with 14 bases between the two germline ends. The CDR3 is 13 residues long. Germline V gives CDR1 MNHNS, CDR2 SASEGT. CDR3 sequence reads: CASSPGYGEPQHF. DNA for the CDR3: TGTGCCAGCAGCCCCGGCTACGGGGAGCCCCAGCATTTT.

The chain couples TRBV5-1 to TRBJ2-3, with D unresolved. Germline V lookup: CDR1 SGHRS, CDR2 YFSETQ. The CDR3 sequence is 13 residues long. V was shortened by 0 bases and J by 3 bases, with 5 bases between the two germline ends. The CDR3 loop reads CASSLGQTDTQYF. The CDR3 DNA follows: TGCGCCAGCAGCTTGGGCCAGACAGATACGCAGTATTTT.

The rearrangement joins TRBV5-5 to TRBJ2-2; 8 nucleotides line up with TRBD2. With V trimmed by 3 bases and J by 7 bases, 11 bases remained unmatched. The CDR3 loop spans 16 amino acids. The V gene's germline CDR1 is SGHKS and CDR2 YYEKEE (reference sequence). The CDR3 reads CASSSGGSSRIGELFF. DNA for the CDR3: TGTGCCAGCAGCTCGGGAGGGTCTAGTCGAATCGGGGAGCTGTTTTTT. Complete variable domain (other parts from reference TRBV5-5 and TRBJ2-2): DAGVTQSPTHLIKTRGQQVTLRCSPISGHKSVSWYQQVLGQGPQFIFQYYEKEERGRGNFPDRFSARQFPNYSSELNVNALLLGDSALYLCASSSGGSSRIGELFFGEGSRLTVL.

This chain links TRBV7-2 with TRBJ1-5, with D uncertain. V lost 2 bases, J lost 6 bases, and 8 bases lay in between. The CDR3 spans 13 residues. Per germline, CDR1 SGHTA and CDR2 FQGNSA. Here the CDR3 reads CASSLRWGQPQHF. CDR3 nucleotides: TGTGCCAGCAGCTTACGGTGGGGTCAGCCCCAGCATTTT.